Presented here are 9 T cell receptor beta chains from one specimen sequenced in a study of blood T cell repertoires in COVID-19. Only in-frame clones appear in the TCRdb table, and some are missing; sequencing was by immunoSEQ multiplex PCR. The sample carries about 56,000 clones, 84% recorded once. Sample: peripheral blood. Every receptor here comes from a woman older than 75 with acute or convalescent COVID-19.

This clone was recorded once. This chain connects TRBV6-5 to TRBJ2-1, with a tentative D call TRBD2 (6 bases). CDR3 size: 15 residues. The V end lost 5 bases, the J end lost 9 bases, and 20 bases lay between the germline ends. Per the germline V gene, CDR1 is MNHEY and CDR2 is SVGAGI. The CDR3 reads CASSRDHALASEQFF. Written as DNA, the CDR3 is TGTGCCAGCAGTCGGGACCACGCACTAGCAAGTGAGCAGTTCTTC.

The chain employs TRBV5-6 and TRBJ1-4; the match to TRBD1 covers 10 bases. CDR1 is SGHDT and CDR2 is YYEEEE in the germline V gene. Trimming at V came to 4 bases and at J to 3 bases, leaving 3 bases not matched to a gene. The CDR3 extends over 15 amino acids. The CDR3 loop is CASSPTGGSNEKLFF. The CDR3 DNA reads TGTGCCAGCAGCCCGACAGGGGGCTCTAATGAAAAACTGTTTTTT.

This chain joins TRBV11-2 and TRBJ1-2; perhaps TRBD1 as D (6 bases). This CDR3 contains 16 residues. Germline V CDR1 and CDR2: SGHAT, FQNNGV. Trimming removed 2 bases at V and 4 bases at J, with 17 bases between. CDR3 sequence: CASSLTSGGRFYGYTF. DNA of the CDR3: TGTGCCAGCAGCTTAACTTCTGGGGGCCGGTTCTATGGCTACACCTTC.

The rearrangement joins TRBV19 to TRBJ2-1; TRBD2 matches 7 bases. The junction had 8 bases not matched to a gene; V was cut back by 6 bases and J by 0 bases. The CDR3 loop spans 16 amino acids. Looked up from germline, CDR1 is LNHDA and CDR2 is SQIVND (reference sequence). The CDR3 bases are TGTGCCAGTAGGCAACTAGCGACGCGCTCCTACAATGAGCAGTTCTTC. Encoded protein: CASRQLATRSYNEQFF.

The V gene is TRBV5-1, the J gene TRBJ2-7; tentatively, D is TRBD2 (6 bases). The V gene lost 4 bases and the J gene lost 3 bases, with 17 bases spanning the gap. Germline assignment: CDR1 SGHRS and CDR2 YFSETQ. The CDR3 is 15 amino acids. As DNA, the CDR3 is TGCGCCAGCAGCCCAGACAGCGCCGGGGGCTACGAGCAGTACTTC. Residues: CASSPDSAGGYEQYF.

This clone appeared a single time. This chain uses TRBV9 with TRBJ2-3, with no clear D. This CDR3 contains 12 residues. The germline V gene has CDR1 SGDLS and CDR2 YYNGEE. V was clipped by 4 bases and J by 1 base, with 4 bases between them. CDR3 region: CASSPRTDTQYF. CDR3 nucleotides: TGTGCCAGCAGCCCTCGCACAGATACGCAGTATTTT. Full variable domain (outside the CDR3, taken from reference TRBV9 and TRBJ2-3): DSGVTQTPKHLITATGQRVTLRCSPRSGDLSVYWYQQSLDQGLQFLIQYYNGEERAKGNILERFSAQQFPDLHSELNLSSLELGDSALYFCASSPRTDTQYFGPGTRLTVL.

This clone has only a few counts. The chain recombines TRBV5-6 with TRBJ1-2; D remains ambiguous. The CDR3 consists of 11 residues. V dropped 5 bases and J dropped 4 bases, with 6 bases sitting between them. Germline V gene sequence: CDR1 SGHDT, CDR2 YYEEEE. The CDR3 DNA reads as TGTGCCAGCAGTCAGTCCTATGGCTACACCTTC. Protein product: CASSQSYGYTF.

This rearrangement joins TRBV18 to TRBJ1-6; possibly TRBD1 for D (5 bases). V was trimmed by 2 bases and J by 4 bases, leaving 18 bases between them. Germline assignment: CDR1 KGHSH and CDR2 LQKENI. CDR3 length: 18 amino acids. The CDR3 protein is CASSPGLGGGYYNSPLHF. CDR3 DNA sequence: TGTGCCAGCTCACCAGGACTGGGGGGGGGTTATTATAATTCACCCCTCCACTTT.

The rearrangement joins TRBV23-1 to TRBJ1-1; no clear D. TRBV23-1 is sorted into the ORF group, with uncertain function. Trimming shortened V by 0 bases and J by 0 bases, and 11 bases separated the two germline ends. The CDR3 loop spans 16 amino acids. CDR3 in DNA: TGCGCCAGCAGTCAATCGATCGAGAGCATGAACACTGAAGCTTTCTTT. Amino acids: CASSQSIESMNTEAFF.